This T cell receptor (beta chain) comes out of a study of CD8+ T cells in alopecia areata. Study-level information: Those patients who were treated received oral tofacitinib, which was given at 5 to 10 mg twice daily for moderate-to-severe alopecia areata. Findings and caveats of the study: Tofacitinib significantly decreased scalp clonality and expanded CD8+ clones among top 100.

In regard to this clone: Its target is unknown.

This CDR3 contains 12 residues. Between the trimmed V and J ends, which lost 2 bases and 3 bases, there was a span of 7 bases. In germline, CDR1 is GTSNPN, CDR2 SVGIG (reference sequence). Extracted RNA was reverse transcribed, and the resulting cDNA served as sequencing template. TCRdb's copy holds only in-frame clones and misses some; the assay was immunoSEQ multiplex PCR. The sample contains around 290,000 clones, roughly 64% of which appear only once. Treatment indicated: oral pan-JAK inhibitor, 5-10 mg twice daily. Specimens obtained from alopecia areata patients comprised lesional scalp punch biopsies and peripheral blood.

This receptor was obtained from a human donor with alopecia areata. The gene calls are TRBV30 and TRBJ1-1, with unresolved D. The input for sequencing was CD4+ T cells sorted from blood, taken at week 24, from a patient treated with tofacitinib. The DNA for the CDR3 is TGTGCCTGGAGTTCCCTTTACACTGAAGCTTTCTTT. Translated, it gives CAWSSLYTEAFF.